A single sample gave rise to the 31 T cell receptor beta chains below, sequenced in a study of PD-L1 blockade in urothelial cancer. Repertoires were generated with immunoSEQ multiplex PCR, while TCRdb's copy carries only in-frame clones and drops some. This table has around 63,000 clones, around 81% appearing once. The time point: pretreatment peripheral blood. The material was PBMCs, obtained around atezolizumab (anti-PD-L1) treatment. The receptors stem from a man in his sixties or seventies with urothelial cancer.

V and J are TRBV18 and TRBJ2-7; TRBD1 might be the D (6 bases). V was pared by 6 bases and J by 6 bases, with 15 bases between. This CDR3 contains 13 residues. Germline CDR1 KGHSH, CDR2 LQKENI. The CDR3 DNA sequence: TGTGCCAGCTCTCCGGAGGCAGGGGCCGAGCAGTACTTC. This sequence encodes CASSPEAGAEQYF.

In its sample, this clone was seen a few times. This chain joins TRBV6-5 and TRBJ2-1, with 7 bases fitting TRBD1. The CDR3 extends over 15 amino acids. Germline V gene data show CDR1 as MNHEY and CDR2 as SVGAGI. The V and J ends lost 2 bases and 7 bases, in that order; junction bases with no gene match: 8. The CDR3 DNA sequence: TGTGCCAGCAGTTACCCCCGACAGGGACGGAATGAGCAGTTCTTC. This gives the protein CASSYPRQGRNEQFF.

V is TRBV6-5 and J is TRBJ1-2, with a weak D call TRBD1 (6 bases). With 5 bases removed from V and 1 base from J, the gap between germline ends came to 14 bases. Germline CDR1 reads MNHEY; CDR2 reads SVGAGI. The CDR3 runs 15 residues. The CDR3 sequence: CASSPYWTDNYGYTF. CDR3 bases: TGTGCCAGCAGTCCCTATTGGACAGATAACTATGGCTACACCTTC.

The rearrangement uses TRBV9 and TRBJ2-7; 9 bases are a match to TRBD1. The CDR3 length is 16 residues. Germline V gives CDR1 SGDLS, CDR2 YYNGEE. After removal of 0 bases from V and 0 bases from J, the junction contained 4 bases not matched to a gene. CDR3 nucleotide sequence: TGTGCCAGCAGCGTAGGGACAGGGGACCTCTCCTACGAGCAGTACTTC. Protein: CASSVGTGDLSYEQYF. The whole variable domain, filled in from reference TRBV9 and TRBJ2-7, reads DSGVTQTPKHLITATGQRVTLRCSPRSGDLSVYWYQQSLDQGLQFLIQYYNGEERAKGNILERFSAQQFPDLHSELNLSSLELGDSALYFCASSVGTGDLSYEQYFGPGTRLTVT.

The chain is built from TRBV30 and TRBJ1-4; 7 positions match TRBD1. Unmatched junction bases numbered 5, after V lost 2 bases and J lost 5 bases. Germline CDR1 GTSNPN, CDR2 SVGIG (reference sequence). CDR3 length: 14 residues. Here the CDR3 DNA reads TGTGCCTGGAGTTGGGACAGCTTAAATGAAAAACTGTTTTTT. It translates to CAWSWDSLNEKLFF.

V is TRBV7-2 and J is TRBJ2-5; D not resolved. The germline V and J ends were trimmed by 4 bases and 0 bases, with 9 bases remaining between them. Germline loops: CDR1 SGHTA, CDR2 FQGNSA. CDR3 length: 14 amino acids. The chain's CDR3 is CASSSQRYQETQYF. The CDR3, as DNA: TGTGCCAGCAGCTCGCAGAGGTACCAAGAGACCCAGTACTTC.

J is TRBJ2-1 and V is TRBV19, with 10 nucleotides matching TRBD2. Trimming took 3 bases from V and 13 from J; bases not matched to a gene: 3. The germline V gene encodes CDR1 LNHDA and CDR2 SQIVND (reference sequence). There are 12 residues in the CDR3. CDR3 sequence reads: CASSILAGDQFF. The CDR3 DNA reads as TGTGCCAGTAGTATCCTAGCGGGAGACCAGTTCTTC.

This chain's CDR3 is CASRGDRGSYGYTF. Written as DNA, the CDR3 is TGTGCCAGCAGGGGGGACAGGGGCTCCTATGGCTACACCTTC. This chain joins TRBV21-1 and TRBJ1-2; the D call of TRBD1 is as the table states it, not checked on the DNA. TRBV21-1 represents a pseudogene. This CDR3 region has 14 residues.

V is TRBV5-1 and J is TRBJ2-5, with 7 bases identical to TRBD2. V shed 1 base, J shed 5 bases, and the junction held 8 bases outside the gene matches. Germline-derived CDR1 and CDR2 are SGHRS and YFSETQ. There are 15 residues in the CDR3. CDR3 sequence: CASSLRTPGGETQYF. CDR3 DNA: TGCGCCAGCAGCTTGCGAACACCCGGGGGGGAGACCCAGTACTTC.

The CDR3 spells CASSQGFSYGYTF. Here the CDR3 DNA reads TGTGCCAGCAGCCAGGGCTTCAGCTATGGCTACACCTTC. J is TRBJ1-2 and V is TRBV6-6; D possibly corresponds to TRBD1 (5 bases). This CDR3 has 13 residues. CDR1 is MNHNY, CDR2 SVGAGI, per germline (reference sequence). V dropped 6 bases and J dropped 4 bases, with 12 bases sitting between them.

The V and J genes are TRBV5-4 and TRBJ2-2, with D possibly TRBD2 on 5 matching bases. Germline-derived CDR1 and CDR2 are SGHNT and YYREEE (reference sequence). V lost 0 bases and J 0 bases, leaving 9 bases between the germline ends. The CDR3 runs 16 residues. The DNA for the CDR3 is TGTGCCAGCAGCTTGGATGGGAGTACGAACACCGGGGAGCTGTTTTTT. Amino acid sequence: CASSLDGSTNTGELFF.

The rearrangement links TRBV4-2 to TRBJ1-1; 7 nucleotides match TRBD1. Germline CDR1 is LGHNA and CDR2 is YNFKEQ. CDR3 size: 15 residues. The V gene end was trimmed by 4 bases and the J gene end by 5 bases; junction bases not matched to a gene: 10. The CDR3 region has the DNA TGTGCCAGCAGCCCGGGTGAGGGGGCTTGGACTGAAGCTTTCTTT. It specifies CASSPGEGAWTEAFF.

This clone was observed a handful of times. The rearrangement uses TRBV9 and TRBJ1-2; no clear D gene. Looked up from germline, CDR1 is SGDLS and CDR2 is YYNGEE. The CDR3 covers 13 residues. Trimming stripped 3 bases from V and 8 bases from J, with 14 bases between. CDR3 DNA: TGTGCCAGCAGCGCTCGAGGGTGGGAGGGCTACACCTTC. It translates to CASSARGWEGYTF.

The chain joins TRBV27 to TRBJ2-3; D may be TRBD2 (5 bases). This CDR3 has 13 amino acids. From germline, CDR1 is MNHEY and CDR2 SMNVEV (reference sequence). Trimming took off 6 bases at V and 1 base at J, with 8 bases between the two ends. CDR3 sequence: CASRLLGTDTQYF. The CDR3 DNA is TGTGCCAGCAGGCTACTAGGCACAGATACGCAGTATTTT.

This chain links TRBV7-2 with TRBJ2-5, with 10 bases that match TRBD2. Germline V lookup: CDR1 SGHTA, CDR2 FQGNSA. The trim removed 1 base at V and 5 bases at J, leaving 10 bases unmatched. CDR3 length: 17 amino acids. The CDR3 DNA reads as TGTGCCAGCAGCTTAGGTCGTACTAGCGGGATAGGGGAGACCCAGTACTTC. It encodes CASSLGRTSGIGETQYF.

CDR3 region: CASSEMVSALNTEAFF. The CDR3 DNA sequence: TGTGCCAGTTCTGAGATGGTGTCAGCGTTGAACACTGAAGCTTTCTTT. V usage is TRBV19 and J usage is TRBJ1-1; D gene ambiguous. V lost 8 bases, J lost 0 bases, and 19 bases lay in between. The germline gives CDR1 LNHDA, CDR2 SQIVND (reference sequence). This CDR3 contains 16 residues.

The chain is built from TRBV5-4 and TRBJ2-7, with 9 bases aligning to TRBD2. Unmatched junction bases numbered 9, after V lost 1 base and J lost 7 bases. Per the germline V gene, CDR1 is SGHNT and CDR2 is YYREEE (reference sequence). The CDR3 contains 15 residues. CDR3 DNA sequence: TGTGCCAGCAGCTTGAACCCCCTAGCGGGAAGGGAGCAGTACTTC. As protein: CASSLNPLAGREQYF.

The J gene is TRBJ2-7, the V gene TRBV2, with D maybe TRBD1 (6 bases). Germline V gene sequence: CDR1 SNHLY, CDR2 FYNNEI. CDR3 size: 13 residues. Trimming took off 8 bases at V and 2 bases at J, with 13 bases between the two ends. For the CDR3, the DNA is TGTGCCAGCGAGGCAGGGGTCCCCTACGAGCAGTACTTC. It specifies CASEAGVPYEQYF.

CDR3 residues: CACTDRGSVNTEAFF. As DNA, the CDR3 is TGTGCCTGTACCGACAGGGGATCTGTGAACACTGAAGCTTTCTTT. The chain joins TRBV30 to TRBJ1-1, with 8 bases lining up with TRBD1. Germline V gene lookup returns CDR1 GTSNPN and CDR2 SVGIG (reference sequence). This CDR3 spans 15 amino acids. V lost 6 bases to trimming and J lost 0 bases; unmatched junction nucleotides: 9.

J is TRBJ2-7 and V is TRBV19, with TRBD1 matching over 9 bases. Trimming cost V 2 bases and J 4 bases; bases outside gene matches: 3. This CDR3 comprises 14 residues. CDR1 and CDR2 (germline): LNHDA, SQIVND (reference sequence). The CDR3 DNA sequence: TGTGCCAGTAGTATAAAGGACAGGGGATACGAGCAGTACTTC. It is translated as CASSIKDRGYEQYF.

The CDR3 loop reads CASSLGSLDTDTQYF. The CDR3 DNA reads as TGTGCCAGCAGCTTAGGTAGCCTTGACACAGATACGCAGTATTTT. V and J are TRBV7-8 and TRBJ2-3; D is unclear. The CDR3 contains 15 residues. Per germline, CDR1 SGHVS and CDR2 FQNEAQ. The ends were cut back, 1 base at V and 2 bases at J, with 10 bases in the middle.

The gene calls are TRBV7-2 and TRBJ2-2; 8 bases align to TRBD2. This CDR3 spans 16 amino acids. Germline CDR1 and CDR2: SGHTA and FQGNSA. V trimming: 5 bases; J trimming: 7 bases; junction bases outside the gene matches: 12. The CDR3 reads CASSLRGSGNDGELFF. CDR3 bases: TGTGCCAGCAGCCTTCGCGGTAGCGGGAATGACGGGGAGCTGTTTTTT.

The V and J genes are TRBV6-1 and TRBJ1-2; TRBD1 matches 8 bases. The V gene's germline CDR1 is MNHNS and CDR2 SASEGT. Trimming took 2 bases from V and 8 from J; bases not matched to a gene: 4. The CDR3 is 13 amino acids. CDR3 sequence reads: CASSEQGAEGYTF. In nucleotides, the CDR3 is TGTGCCAGCAGTGAACAGGGGGCGGAGGGCTACACCTTC.

This sequence joins TRBV19 and TRBJ2-5, with D possibly being TRBD1 (6 bases). Deletions cut 3 bases from V and 5 bases from J, with 16 bases between. The germline V gene has CDR1 LNHDA and CDR2 SQIVND (reference sequence). This CDR3 comprises 15 residues. CDR3 coding DNA: TGTGCCAGTAGTATGGGACATGTGGATCTGGAGACCCAGTACTTC. It specifies CASSMGHVDLETQYF.

This clone was counted once. The rearrangement joins TRBV6-1 to TRBJ1-2, with D uncertain. CDR1 and CDR2 (germline): MNHNS, SASEGT. V lost 5 bases, J lost 4 bases, and 14 bases lay in between. The CDR3 spans 14 residues. Written as DNA, the CDR3 is TGTGCCAGCAGTCACACCCCTGGAGGCTATGGCTACACCTTC. Its protein product is CASSHTPGGYGYTF.

This chain's CDR3 is CASSQSPHGTGSHEQYF. The CDR3 DNA is TGCGCCAGCAGCCAATCCCCCCACGGGACAGGGTCCCACGAGCAGTACTTC. The chain has TRBV5-1 and TRBJ2-7, with TRBD1 matching 9 bases. This CDR3 contains 17 residues. Trimming took 4 bases from V and 5 from J; bases not matched to a gene: 16. CDR1 and CDR2 (germline): SGHRS, YFSETQ. The whole variable domain, remainder taken from reference TRBV5-1 and TRBJ2-7, is KAGVTQTPRYLIKTRGQQVTLSCSPISGHRSVSWYQQTPGQGLQFLFEYFSETQRNKGNFPGRFSGRQFSNSRSEMNVSTLELGDSALYLCASSQSPHGTGSHEQYFGPGTRLTVT.

The chain recombines TRBV29-1 with TRBJ2-5; 8 nucleotides agree with TRBD2. There are 13 residues in the CDR3. The V gene end was trimmed by 3 bases and the J gene end by 3 bases; junction bases not matched to a gene: 3. CDR1 is SQVTM, CDR2 ANQGSEA, per germline. The CDR3 bases are TGCAGCGTTGATGAGGGACTAGAAGAGACCCAGTACTTC. Its translation: CSVDEGLEETQYF.

The V call is TRBV6-5, the J call TRBJ1-1; TRBD1 matches at 7 bases. There are 16 residues in the CDR3. Germline CDR1 is MNHEY and CDR2 is SVGAGI. V gave up 4 bases and J gave up 1 base; unmatched junction bases: 9. In DNA, the CDR3 is TGTGCCAGCAGTTCAGTCAGGGGGAAAGGGAACACTGAAGCTTTCTTT. Protein: CASSSVRGKGNTEAFF.

The chain is built from TRBV7-6 and TRBJ1-1, with unresolved D. Germline V CDR1 and CDR2: SGHVS, FNYEAQ. V gave up 4 bases and J gave up 0 bases, with 15 bases separating them. The CDR3 covers 16 residues. The chain's CDR3 is CASSSLVRQLNTEAFF. The CDR3 nucleotides read TGTGCCAGCAGCTCCCTAGTGCGGCAGCTGAACACTGAAGCTTTCTTT.

The chain is built from TRBV6-4 and TRBJ1-2, with 7 bases aligning to TRBD1. The V segment lost 8 bases and the J segment 1 base; nucleotides outside the gene matches: 10. The CDR3 is 15 residues long. CDR1 is MRHNA, CDR2 SNTAGT, per germline. The CDR3 spells CASSIRQGNNYGYTF. The CDR3 DNA reads TGTGCCAGCTCCATCAGACAGGGCAATAACTATGGCTACACCTTC.

The CDR3 loop is CASSLRVVTDTQYF. In DNA, the CDR3 is TGTGCCAGCAGCTTAAGAGTGGTCACAGATACGCAGTATTTT. The rearrangement joins TRBV11-2 to TRBJ2-3; D gene unclear. CDR1 SGHAT and CDR2 FQNNGV come from the germline V gene. The CDR3 covers 14 residues. Trimming cost V 2 bases and J 2 bases, with 8 bases left between them.